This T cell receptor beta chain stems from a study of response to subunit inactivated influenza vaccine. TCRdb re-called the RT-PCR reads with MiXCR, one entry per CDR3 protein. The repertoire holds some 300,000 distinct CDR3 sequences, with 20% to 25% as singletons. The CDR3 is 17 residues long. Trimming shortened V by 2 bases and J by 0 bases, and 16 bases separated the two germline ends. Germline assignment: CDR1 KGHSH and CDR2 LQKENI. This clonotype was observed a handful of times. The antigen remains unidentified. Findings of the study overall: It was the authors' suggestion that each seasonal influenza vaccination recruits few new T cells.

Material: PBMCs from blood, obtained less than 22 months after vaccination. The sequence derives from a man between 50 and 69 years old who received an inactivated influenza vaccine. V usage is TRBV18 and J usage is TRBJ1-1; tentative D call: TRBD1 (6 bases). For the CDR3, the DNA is TGTGCCAGCTCACCAAGTACAGGGACGGTCATGAACACTGAAGCTTTCTTT. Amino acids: CASSPSTGTVMNTEAFF.